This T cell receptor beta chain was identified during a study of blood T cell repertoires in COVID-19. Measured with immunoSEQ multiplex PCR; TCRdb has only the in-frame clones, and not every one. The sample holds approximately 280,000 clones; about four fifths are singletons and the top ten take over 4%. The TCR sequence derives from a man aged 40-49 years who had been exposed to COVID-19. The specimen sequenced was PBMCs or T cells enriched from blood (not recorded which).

The CDR3, as DNA: TGCGCCAGCAGCTCCGAAGGGGGGGAGAATCAGCCCCAGCATTTT. This encodes CASSSEGGENQPQHF. The gene calls are TRBV5-1 and TRBJ1-5; TRBD1 might be the D (6 bases). This CDR3 contains 15 residues. The germline CDR1 and CDR2 sequences are SGHRS and YFSETQ. With 3 bases removed from V and 4 bases from J, the gap between germline ends came to 14 bases.